This T cell receptor beta chain emerged from a study of spatial heterogeneity in lung cancer. Overall study: Detection consistently yielded more beta chains than alpha chains. Study observations and caveats: The appearance of ubiquitous expanded tumor TCRs in blood was greater at resection than follow-up.

Using its own MiXCR run on the 5' RACE reads, TCRdb lists one record per CDR3 protein. The sample lists some 83,000 distinct CDR3 sequences; roughly a fifth were seen once. This CDR3 contains 12 residues. Trimming left V 1 base short and J 6 bases short, with 6 bases between. Germline V CDR1 and CDR2: DFQATT, SNEGSKA (reference sequence). Noted time point: sample taken at primary tumor resection. Unsorted whole RNA from tumor, nontumor lung or frozen PBMC underwent sequencing. About this clonotype itself: What it recognizes is unknown.

This sequence originates from a male donor with early-stage non-small cell lung cancer. The gene calls are TRBV20-1 and TRBJ1-4; no clear D. The starting material was PBMCs, obtained at surgery. The CDR3 here is CSARGFDEKLFF. The CDR3, as DNA: TGCAGTGCTAGAGGATTTGATGAAAAACTGTTTTTT.